This is a list of T cell receptor beta chains from one sample in a study of beta chain features in type 1 diabetes. Some clones are missing from TCRdb's copy, which holds only in-frame ones; the method was immunoSEQ multiplex PCR. The sample includes 620,000 or so clones, about a sixth seen only once; the top ten take under 0.095%. The specimen sequenced was naive CD4+ T cells from blood. The receptors derive from a man in his late teens or twenties in good health. Each CDR3 is given with its conserved first and last residue. The order of the fields is clone size, J gene, V gene, D gene, CDR3 DNA, CDR3 protein. The D gene is left open where the match is weak. The size of a clone is reported for some rows only, either as once, few or many, or as a class for expanded clones.

NA | TRBJ2-7 | TRBV7-2 | TRBD2 | TGTGCCAGCAGCTCCTGGACTAGCGGCCCCCTTGAGCAGTACTTC | CASSSWTSGPLEQYF
NA | TRBJ2-5 | TRBV5-4 | NA | TGTGCCAGCAGTCCTCTGGGGCAAGAGACCCAGTACTTC | CASSPLGQETQYF
few | TRBJ1-6 | TRBV28 | NA | TGTGCCAGCAGGGCGCCGGGACGGCATAATTCACCCCTCCACTTT | CASRAPGRHNSPLHF
few | TRBJ1-2 | TRBV30 | NA | TGTGCCTGGGGGAGGGCCTTCGGCTATGGCTACACCTTC | CAWGRAFGYGYTF
few | TRBJ2-1 | TRBV7-2 | NA | TGTGCCAGCAGCTTAATTGGGACCCTCAGCTCCTACAATGAGCAGTTCTTC | CASSLIGTLSSYNEQFF
few | TRBJ1-1 | TRBV7-9 | NA | TGTGCCAGCAGCCCACGGGGTCCAGGGAGTGGGGATAACACTGAAGCTTTCTTT | CASSPRGPGSGDNTEAFF
NA | TRBJ2-7 | TRBV2 | NA | TGTGCCAGCAGCCCTCAAAGGGGCCCCTACGAGCAGTACTTC | CASSPQRGPYEQYF
few | TRBJ2-1 | TRBV11-1 | NA | TGTGCCAGCAGCTTCCGGGACAGGGTTTTAGCGGGGAATGAGCAGTTCTTC | CASSFRDRVLAGNEQFF
NA | TRBJ2-3 | TRBV4-1 | TRBD1 | TGCGCCAGCAGCCGACCAACAGGGGCAGATACGCAGTATTTT | CASSRPTGADTQYF
few | TRBJ1-4 | TRBV7-7 | TRBD1 | TGTGCTAGCAGCTTAAACCCACTCGGACAGGGCGGAAAACTGTTTTTT | CASSLNPLGQGGKLFF
NA | TRBJ1-1 | TRBV7-3 | NA | TGTGCCAGCAGCCCGGATGCCCACAGGAACACTGAAGCTTTCTTT | CASSPDAHRNTEAFF
NA | TRBJ2-7 | TRBV19 | TRBD1 | TGTGCCAGTAGTATAGTACAGGGGGCAAACGAGCAGTACTTC | CASSIVQGANEQYF
NA | TRBJ2-3 | TRBV7-3 | TRBD2 | TGTGCCAGCAGCTTAACTAGCGGGAGTAGAGATACGCAGTATTTT | CASSLTSGSRDTQYF
few | TRBJ2-5 | TRBV5-1 | NA | TGCGCCAGCAGCGCGAATACCGGGACGCAAGAGACCCAGTACTTC | CASSANTGTQETQYF
few | TRBJ1-2 | TRBV4-3 | NA | TGCGCCAGCAGCCCGATTGAGGGGTACTACGGCTACACCTTC | CASSPIEGYYGYTF
few | TRBJ2-3 | TRBV28 | TRBD1 | TGTGCCAGCAGTTCGACAGGGGGCGAGACAGATACGCAGTATTTT | CASSSTGGETDTQYF
NA | TRBJ2-2 | TRBV5-8 | NA | TGTGCCAGCAGTTTGACCGGATCCCAGAACACCGGGGAGCTGTTTTTT | CASSLTGSQNTGELFF
NA | TRBJ2-2 | TRBV30 | NA | TGTGCCTGGAATTCCCGCCAGGGGGGGGAGCTGTTTTTT | CAWNSRQGGELFF
NA | TRBJ1-2 | TRBV9 | NA | TGTGCCAGCAGCGTAGGTCCACAGCCCTCTAACTATGGCTACACCTTC | CASSVGPQPSNYGYTF
few | TRBJ2-3 | TRBV18 | TRBD2 | TGTGCCAGCTCACCCTACCTTAGCGGGGGGAGAACCACAGATACGCAGTATTTT | CASSPYLSGGRTTDTQYF
few | TRBJ2-1 | TRBV2 | NA | TGTGCCAGCAGTCAAGGGGGAGGTTACAATGAGCAGTTCTTC | CASSQGGGYNEQFF
few | TRBJ2-3 | TRBV6-5 | TRBD2 | TGTGCCAGCAGTTACTCTCCCCTAGCGGGAGATACGCAGTATTTT | CASSYSPLAGDTQYF
few | TRBJ1-2 | TRBV4-3 | NA | TGCGCCAGCAGCCAAGTGCCCGCAGGGCAGGGCGACTATGGCTACACCTTC | CASSQVPAGQGDYGYTF
NA | TRBJ2-1 | TRBV25-1 | NA | TGTGCCAGCAGTGTGGCAGGAATGGATGAGCAGTTCTTC | CASSVAGMDEQFF
NA | TRBJ1-2 | TRBV9 | NA | TGTGCCAGCAGCGTAGACCCGGTTAACTATGGCTACACCTTC | CASSVDPVNYGYTF
few | TRBJ2-7 | TRBV11-1 | NA | TGTGCCAGCAGCCCCCACACCTACGAGCAGTACTTC | CASSPHTYEQYF
NA | TRBJ1-4 | TRBV28 | NA | TGTGCCAGCAGCCCCCTGGGCGGGGTGGACGAAAAACTGTTTTTT | CASSPLGGVDEKLFF
NA | TRBJ1-4 | TRBV14 | NA | TGTGCCAGCAGCCGATCCCGGGGAAGTAATGAAAAACTGTTTTTT | CASSRSRGSNEKLFF
few | TRBJ2-7 | TRBV7-2 | NA | TGTGCCAGCAGCTTAGGGGCCTACGAGCAGTACTTC | CASSLGAYEQYF
NA | TRBJ1-2 | TRBV9 | NA | TGTGCCAGCAGCGTAGCTGAGTATGGCTACACCTTC | CASSVAEYGYTF
few | TRBJ2-7 | TRBV27 | NA | TGTGCCAGCAGTCCACGGCAGGGCTACGAGCAGTACTTC | CASSPRQGYEQYF
NA | TRBJ2-2 | TRBV9 | NA | TGTGCCAGCAGGGAACAGGGTTGGACCGGGGAGCTGTTTTTT | CASREQGWTGELFF
few | TRBJ1-2 | TRBV7-2 | NA | TGTGCCAGCAGCTTAGAGCCCGGACAGCTCTATGGCTACACCTTC | CASSLEPGQLYGYTF
few | TRBJ1-4 | TRBV7-9 | TRBD1 | TGTGCCAGCAGCTTACTCCGGGACAGTAATGAAAAACTGTTTTTT | CASSLLRDSNEKLFF
few | TRBJ2-3 | TRBV7-9 | TRBD1 | TGTGCCAGCAGCTACACGGGGACAGGGGGCCCAGATACGCAGTATTTT | CASSYTGTGGPDTQYF
many | TRBJ1-6 | TRBV10-3 | NA | TGTGCCATCAGGGCGAACTCCTATAATTCACCCCTCCACTTT | CAIRANSYNSPLHF
NA | TRBJ2-1 | TRBV28 | NA | TGTGCCAGCAGAACCGGGACCCGTGGGAATGAGCAGTTCTTC | CASRTGTRGNEQFF
few | TRBJ1-5 | TRBV5-1 | NA | TGCGCCAGCAGCTTGCAGTTTGGGGTGGACCAGCCCCAGCATTTT | CASSLQFGVDQPQHF
NA | TRBJ1-1 | TRBV5-1 | NA | TGCGCCAGCAGCTTGGCATTGGGGGTGAGGGTGAACACTGAAGCTTTCTTT | CASSLALGVRVNTEAFF
few | TRBJ1-3 | TRBV19 | NA | TGTGCCAGTAGTAGTCACAGCTCTGGAAACACCATATATTTT | CASSSHSSGNTIYF
NA | TRBJ1-3 | TRBV28 | NA | TGTGCCAGCAGTTTAAGCCGGCAGGCCAGGACCTACCTCGGCACCATATATTTT | CASSLSRQARTYLGTIYF
few | TRBJ1-6 | TRBV9 | NA | TGTGCCAGCACCGCGGGGGGGAATATGGCAAATTCACCCCTCCACTTT | CASTAGGNMANSPLHF
few | TRBJ2-1 | TRBV6-6 | TRBD1 | TGTGCCAGCAGTCCGGGACAGCTTCTCAATGAGCAGTTCTTC | CASSPGQLLNEQFF
few | TRBJ2-3 | TRBV25-1 | NA | TGTGCCAGCAGTGAAGCAAGGGGGGCAGATACGCAGTATTTT | CASSEARGADTQYF
NA | TRBJ1-4 | TRBV29-1 | NA | TGCAGCGGGTTGTCTCAGCTCAATGAAAAACTGTTTTTT | CSGLSQLNEKLFF
NA | TRBJ2-1 | TRBV7-6 | TRBD2 | TGTGCCAGCAGCCCCTCCGGGACTAGCGGAAGCAGGGAGCAGTTCTTC | CASSPSGTSGSREQFF
few | TRBJ2-5 | TRBV29-1 | NA | TGCAGCGTTGCTCCCAGAGAGACCCAGTACTTC | CSVAPRETQYF
NA | TRBJ1-3 | TRBV2 | NA | TGTGCCAGCAGTGAAAGGGGAGAAGGGGCTGGTGGAAACACCATATATTTT | CASSERGEGAGGNTIYF